The rows below give T cell receptor beta chains drawn from one sample of a study of control samples from healthy donors and cancer patients. Profiling relied on immunoSEQ multiplex PCR, and the TCRdb table lists in-frame clones only, not all of them. This table holds some 71,000 clones, over 75% found once. Sequences were obtained from PBMCs. The receptor set was obtained from a woman in her 50s with head and neck cancer. The CDR3 runs from the conserved cysteine through the conserved F or W. D genes are given only for firm matches. Clone size is given for some rows only: seen once, a few or many times, or a class if the clone is expanded.

>TRBV7-2|TRBD1|-|TRBJ1-2
TGTGCCAGCAGCTTACAGGGGGCCGCCTATGGCTACACCTTC
CASSLQGAAYGYTF
>TRBV10-2|-|few|TRBJ2-7
TGCGCCAGCAGTGAAGGGAGAGGCTACGAGCAGTACTTC
CASSEGRGYEQYF
>TRBV28|-|few|TRBJ2-7
TGTGCCAGCCGAGGCAGGGGATTCTACGAGCAGTACTTC
CASRGRGFYEQYF
>TRBV5-1|-|-|TRBJ1-1
TGCGCCAGCAGCTTGGCCTTTGGGGGCACTGAAGCTTTCTTT
CASSLAFGGTEAFF
>TRBV3-1/TRBV3-2|-|-|TRBJ1-1
TGTGCCAGCAGCCAAGATCGGGGAATTGGGAACACTGAAGCTTTCTTT
CASSQDRGIGNTEAFF
>TRBV7-9|-|once|TRBJ2-7
TGTGCCAGCAGCTTAGCTGGCTACTCCTACGAGCAGTACTTC
CASSLAGYSYEQYF
>TRBV15|-|once|TRBJ2-3
TGTGCCACCAGCAGCACCGGGACTCCCACAGATACGCAGTATTTT
CATSSTGTPTDTQYF
>TRBV7-2|TRBD2|-|TRBJ2-7
TGTGCCAGCAGCCTGGCCTTGCGGGGGGCTGAGCAGTACTTC
CASSLALRGAEQYF
>TRBV12-3/TRBV12-4|TRBD1|-|TRBJ1-2
TGTGCCAGCAGTCCCACAGGGGGCAATGGCTACACCTTC
CASSPTGGNGYTF
>TRBV2|-|once|TRBJ2-7
TGTGCCAGCAGTGAACCGCCCTACGAGCAGTACTTC
CASSEPPYEQYF
>TRBV6-2/TRBV6-3|-|-|TRBJ1-5
TGTGCCAGCAGTTACTCTGGGGATCCCCAGCATTTT
CASSYSGDPQHF
>TRBV19|TRBD2|-|TRBJ2-4
TGTGCCAGTAGTAGTCCGGTCGGGGGGTCTTCAGCCAAAAACATTCAGTACTTC
CASSSPVGGSSAKNIQYF
>TRBV6-1|-|-|TRBJ1-1
TGTGCCAGCAGTGAATGGGGGGGCGGTTCGGCTGAAGCTTTCTTT
CASSEWGGGSAEAFF
>TRBV5-6|-|-|TRBJ2-3
TGTGCCAGCAGCCGAAGACCCGGGGAAGATACGCAGTATTTT
CASSRRPGEDTQYF
>TRBV9|-|-|TRBJ1-2
TGTGCCAGCAGCGTAGACGACAGAGTCTATGGCTACACCTTC
CASSVDDRVYGYTF
>TRBV5-5|TRBD2|-|TRBJ2-1
TGTGCCAGCAGCTCGACTAGCGGGGGGGCCAATGAGCAGTTCTTC
CASSSTSGGANEQFF
>TRBV19|-|few|TRBJ1-5
TGTGCCGGGCCCGGCAGGGTTCGCAATCAGCCCCAGCATTTT
CAGPGRVRNQPQHF
>TRBV5-1|-|-|TRBJ2-7
TGCGCCAGCAGCTTGGACAGGGTCCAAAGCGGGCAGTACTTC
CASSLDRVQSGQYF
>TRBV2|-|-|TRBJ1-2
TGTGCCAGCAGCGCCGACAGAGCCTATGGCTACACCTTC
CASSADRAYGYTF
>TRBV6-5|-|-|TRBJ2-3
TGTGCCAGCAGTTACTCGGGGGGAAGGACAGATACGCAGTATTTT
CASSYSGGRTDTQYF
>TRBV7-2|TRBD2|-|TRBJ2-5
TGTGCCAGCAGCCCTAGCGGGGGGGCGTCAGAGACCCAGTACTTC
CASSPSGGASETQYF
>TRBV28|-|-|TRBJ2-5
TGTGCCAGCAGCTCAGGAGAGTACCAAGAGACCCAGTACTTC
CASSSGEYQETQYF
>TRBV6-4|-|-|TRBJ2-3
TGTGCCAGCAGTGACTCGGCCGGGACTAGCACAGATACGCAGTATTTT
CASSDSAGTSTDTQYF
>TRBV27|TRBD1|-|TRBJ2-7
TGTGCCAGCAGTCTAAATCCGGGACAGGGAGGTACGCAGTACTTC
CASSLNPGQGGTQYF
>TRBV4-1|-|once|TRBJ1-1
TGCGCCAGCAGCCAAGGAGGAGGAGACACTGAAGCTTTCTTT
CASSQGGGDTEAFF
>TRBV7-2|-|-|TRBJ1-5
TGTGCCAGCAGCTTTACGTCGGATCAGCCCCAGCATTTT
CASSFTSDQPQHF
>TRBV28|-|-|TRBJ1-2
TGTGCCAGCAGTATCCCAGGGGATGGCTACACCTTC
CASSIPGDGYTF
>TRBV6-6|-|-|TRBJ1-4
TGTGCCAGCAGTTACGGGCAAACTAATGAAAAACTGTTTTTT
CASSYGQTNEKLFF
>TRBV6-5|TRBD1|-|TRBJ2-7
TGTGCCAGCAGTAGACCAGGGGGCGCATACGAGCAGTACTTC
CASSRPGGAYEQYF
>TRBV12-3/TRBV12-4|-|-|TRBJ1-1
TGTGCCAGCAGCCTAACGGGACCTTCGGAAGCTTTCTTT
CASSLTGPSEAFF
>TRBV2|TRBD1|-|TRBJ1-6
TGTGCCAGCAGAAGACAGGGTGGAAATTCACCCCTCCACTTT
CASRRQGGNSPLHF
>TRBV25-1|-|-|TRBJ2-3
TGTGCCAGCAGTGTACCACGACTGATCGGGGCAGATACGCAGTATTTT
CASSVPRLIGADTQYF
>TRBV12-3/TRBV12-4|TRBD2|-|TRBJ2-1
TGTGCCAGCAGTTACGGGACTAGCGTCCGACAGTTCTTC
CASSYGTSVRQFF
>TRBV6-2/TRBV6-3|-|-|TRBJ2-7
TGTGCCAGCAGTTTATCCAGGGGCTCGGGTGAGCAGTACTTC
CASSLSRGSGEQYF